Below, one T cell receptor beta chain is given with its context. The data belong to a study of CD8+CD57+ T cells in acquired aplastic anemia. About the study: The study obtained an average of around 3.4 ug of DNA from sorted CD4+ and CD8+ cells.

All sequencing subjects had displayed CD8+CD57+ cell expansion on flow cytometry. All participating patients were living with severe acquired aplastic anemia. Genomic DNA was employed as the template in profiling TCR beta VDJ and CDR3. TCRdb fed the reads into MiXCR, producing one record per CDR3 protein. The table includes roughly 180,000 distinct CDR3 sequences, roughly three fifths detected once. V was clipped by 1 base and J by 5 bases, with 8 bases between them. CDR3 length: 14 residues. The sequencing sample was made of sorted CD4+, CD8+, or CD8+CD57+ T cells (not recorded which) from PBMCs. The receptor's source is a human donor with aplastic anemia. The V call is TRBV12-3 or TRBV12-4, the J call TRBJ1-4; tentative D call: TRBD1 (5 bases). The chain's CDR3 is CASSLEGANEKLFF. The CDR3 nucleotides read TGTGCCAGCAGTTTAGAAGGGGCGAATGAAAAACTGTTTTTT.